Given below is one T cell receptor beta chain in context. Its antigen is as yet unknown. The V segment lost 4 bases and the J segment 3 bases; nucleotides outside the gene matches: 6. CDR1 and CDR2 from the germline V gene are MRHNA and SNTAGT. This CDR3 is built from 15 residues. This record belongs to a study of identical twins. Overall study results and limits: Compared with unrelated sharing, twin-shared out-of-frame alpha sequences had more low-probability sequences. A lower insertion count was a feature of abundant cord blood beta clonotypes, with no such feature in memory repertoires.

TCRdb independently ran MiXCR on the 5' RACE reads; one entry per CDR3 protein. This sample has approximately 700,000 distinct CDR3 sequences, with approximately 18% found just once. This same sample was also part of a study on T cells expressing NK-cell markers. That publication notes: Each TCR beta repertoire originated in sorted T cells that were CD3+CD56+NKG2C+, CD3+CD56+NKG2C- or CD3+CD56-NKG2C+.

The receptor comes from a woman aged 18-29 years in good health. Sequencing was carried out using PBMCs. The chain recombines TRBV6-4 with TRBJ2-3, with 8 bases matching TRBD1. The DNA for the CDR3 is TGTGCCAGCAGTGTCCAGGGGGCTGAGACAGATACGCAGTATTTT. Its protein product is CASSVQGAETDTQYF.